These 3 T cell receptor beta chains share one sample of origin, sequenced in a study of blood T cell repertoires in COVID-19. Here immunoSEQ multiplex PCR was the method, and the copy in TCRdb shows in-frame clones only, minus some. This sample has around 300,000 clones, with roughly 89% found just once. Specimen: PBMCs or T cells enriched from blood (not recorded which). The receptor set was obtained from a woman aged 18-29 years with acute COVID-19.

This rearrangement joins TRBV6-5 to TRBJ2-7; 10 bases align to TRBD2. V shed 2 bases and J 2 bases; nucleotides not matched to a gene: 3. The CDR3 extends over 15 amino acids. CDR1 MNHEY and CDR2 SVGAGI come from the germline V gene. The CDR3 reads CASSYGLAVTYEQYF. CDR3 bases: TGTGCCAGCAGTTACGGACTAGCGGTCACCTACGAGCAGTACTTC.

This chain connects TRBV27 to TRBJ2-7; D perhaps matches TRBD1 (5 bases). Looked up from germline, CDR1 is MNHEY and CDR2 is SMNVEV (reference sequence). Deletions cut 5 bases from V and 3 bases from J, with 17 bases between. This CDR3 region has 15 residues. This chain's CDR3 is CASSPKPLQDYEQYF. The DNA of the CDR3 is TGTGCCAGCAGTCCAAAACCCTTACAGGACTACGAGCAGTACTTC.

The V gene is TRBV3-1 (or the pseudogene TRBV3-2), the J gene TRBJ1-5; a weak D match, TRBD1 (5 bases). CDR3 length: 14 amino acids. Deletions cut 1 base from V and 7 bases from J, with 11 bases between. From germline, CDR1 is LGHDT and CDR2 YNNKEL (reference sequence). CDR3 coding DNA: TGTGCCAGCAGCCAAGGGCAGGGAGGGCAGCCCCAGCATTTT. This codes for CASSQGQGGQPQHF.